These 25 T cell receptor beta chains were all obtained from the same sample, sequenced in a study of T cell responses to AZD1222 COVID-19 vaccine. The method was immunoSEQ multiplex PCR; TCRdb's version includes in-frame clones alone and lacks a portion of them. This table holds some 200,000 clones, under 95% found once. The sequencing here drew on peripheral blood, taken on day 0 of AZD1222 vaccination. The receptors originated from an adult in good health.

The rearrangement links TRBV5-1 to TRBJ1-1; 7 nucleotides line up with TRBD1. J gave up 7 bases and V 5 bases, and 14 bases lay outside the gene matches. Germline V gives CDR1 SGHRS, CDR2 YFSETQ. The CDR3 covers 15 residues. CDR3 nucleotide sequence: TGCGCCAGCAGGTACAGATTCCAGGGGGACGATGAAGCTTTCTTT. It is translated as CASRYRFQGDDEAFF.

This chain joins TRBV3-1 (or the pseudogene TRBV3-2) and TRBJ2-7; TRBD2 matches at 15 bases. The CDR3 is made up of 21 amino acids. Germline trimming cut 1 base from V and 0 bases from J; bases unmatched to any gene: 13. CDR1 is LGHDT, CDR2 YNNKEL, per germline (reference sequence). The CDR3 spells CASSQGPGTSGGHPSSYEQYF. CDR3 nucleotide sequence: TGTGCCAGCAGCCAAGGACCCGGGACTAGCGGGGGGCACCCTAGCTCCTACGAGCAGTACTTC.

This chain uses TRBV6-1 with TRBJ2-5; TRBD2 matches at 7 bases. The V and J ends lost 1 base and 9 bases, in that order; junction bases with no gene match: 8. The CDR3 extends over 14 amino acids. Germline V CDR1 and CDR2: MNHNS, SASEGT. CDR3 loop: CASSEGWQAGAQYF. As DNA, the CDR3 is TGTGCCAGCAGTGAAGGTTGGCAGGCGGGGGCCCAGTACTTC.

This clone was seen more than once but under ten times. The V call is TRBV5-4, the J call TRBJ1-1; possibly TRBD1 for D (6 bases). Germline CDR1 and CDR2: SGHNT and YYREEE (reference sequence). V was shortened by 1 base and J by 3 bases, with 13 bases between the two germline ends. The CDR3 contains 15 residues. The CDR3 region has the DNA TGTGCCAGCAGCTTGAGCGGGGGCTGGGACACTGAAGCTTTCTTT. Amino acids: CASSLSGGWDTEAFF.

Of note for this clone: The DNA is left out, because the CDR3 cannot be placed on it with certainty; the CDR3 is given as TCRdb lists it. This chain connects TRBV6-5 to TRBJ1-3; the D segment call TRBD1 is taken from the table without a DNA check. Germline assignment: CDR1 MNHEY and CDR2 SVGAGI. Including both end residues, the CDR3 is 15 amino acids long. CDR3 region: CASSTSLTSGNTIYF.

The chain combines TRBV7-2 with TRBJ2-6; D is perhaps TRBD1 (6 bases). The CDR3 is made up of 17 amino acids. Germline lookup yields CDR1 SGHTA and CDR2 FQGNSA. The V and J ends lost 5 bases and 1 base respectively, with 15 bases between them. The CDR3 DNA is TGTGCCAGCAGCACAGGACAGCCAGGGTCTGGGGCCAACGTCCTGACTTTC. Encoded protein: CASSTGQPGSGANVLTF.

The chain couples TRBV28 to TRBJ2-7; D ambiguous. The germline CDR1 and CDR2 sequences are MDHEN and SYDVKM. Trimming took 6 bases from V and 2 from J, leaving 11 bases between them. The length of the CDR3 is 13 residues. CDR3: CASRPQVPYEQYF. CDR3 DNA: TGTGCCAGCAGGCCACAAGTTCCCTACGAGCAGTACTTC.

V usage is TRBV27 and J usage is TRBJ2-1; 13 nucleotides line up with TRBD2. V shed 5 bases, J shed 7 bases, and the junction held 5 bases outside the gene matches. This CDR3 region has 15 residues. Germline assignment: CDR1 MNHEY and CDR2 SMNVEV (reference sequence). The CDR3 sequence: CASSTGTSGKNEQFF. DNA of the CDR3: TGTGCCAGCAGTACCGGGACTAGCGGGAAGAATGAGCAGTTCTTC.

This clone was observed once. The genes are TRBV7-8 and TRBJ2-5; D is ambiguous. The germline V and J ends were trimmed by 5 bases and 1 base, with 14 bases remaining between them. Germline CDR1 reads SGHVS; CDR2 reads FQNEAQ. The CDR3 is 15 amino acids. The CDR3 loop reads CASSRYLLLQETQYF. The CDR3 nucleotides read TGTGCCAGCAGCCGTTACCTACTACTCCAAGAGACCCAGTACTTC.

This clone has just one count. V is TRBV19 and J is TRBJ1-5, with D possibly matching TRBD1 (6 bases). The CDR3 extends over 13 amino acids. Germline lookup yields CDR1 LNHDA and CDR2 SQIVND (reference sequence). Trimming removed 5 bases at V and 6 bases at J, with 11 bases between. CDR3 sequence reads: CASSAGVVQPQHF. The DNA for the CDR3 is TGTGCCAGTAGTGCAGGGGTGGTTCAGCCCCAGCATTTT.

V usage is TRBV19 and J usage is TRBJ1-1, with TRBD1 matching 9 bases. This CDR3 has 13 residues. The ends lost 5 bases at V and 8 bases at J; junction bases unmatched: 6. CDR1 is LNHDA, CDR2 SQIVND, per germline (reference sequence). CDR3 DNA sequence: TGTGCCAGTAGTGTGGACAGGGGTGGAGAAGCTTTCTTT. Protein product: CASSVDRGGEAFF.

This clone has a single count. The V call is TRBV28, the J call TRBJ1-3; 9 bases align to TRBD1. The CDR3 is 15 residues long. In germline, CDR1 is MDHEN, CDR2 SYDVKM. Unmatched junction bases numbered 3, after V lost 3 bases and J lost 3 bases. The CDR3 DNA reads as TGTGCCAGCAGTTTCAGGACAGGGGTTGGAAACACCATATATTTT. Translation: CASSFRTGVGNTIYF.

The genes are TRBV12-3 or TRBV12-4 and TRBJ2-3; D uncertain. The CDR3 is made up of 13 amino acids. The ends were cut back, 4 bases at V and 6 bases at J, with 11 bases in the middle. The CDR3 DNA is TGTGCCAGCAGTTCAAGGGTGGTGGATACGCAGTATTTT. Translation: CASSSRVVDTQYF.

This chain connects TRBV5-4 to TRBJ2-3; tentatively, D is TRBD2 (5 bases). CDR3 size: 16 residues. Germline-derived CDR1 and CDR2 are SGHNT and YYREEE (reference sequence). The V gene lost 0 bases and the J gene lost 5 bases, with 16 bases spanning the gap. CDR3 sequence: CASSLDGLGGLDTQYF. For the CDR3, the DNA is TGTGCCAGCAGCTTGGACGGACTCGGAGGCCTAGATACGCAGTATTTT.

J is TRBJ1-3 and V is TRBV19; possibly TRBD1 for D (6 bases). The germline V and J ends were trimmed by 5 bases and 0 bases, with 14 bases remaining between them. This CDR3 region has 16 residues. Germline V CDR1 and CDR2: LNHDA, SQIVND (reference sequence). The CDR3 here is CASSLVGQSSGNTIYF. The DNA for the CDR3 is TGTGCCAGTAGTCTGGTCGGACAGTCCTCTGGAAACACCATATATTTT.

A note on this clone: Its ends do not fully match the called genes, so a read error is possible. The chain employs TRBV7-7 and TRBJ2-1; D perhaps matches TRBD1 (6 bases). This CDR3 contains 15 residues. The germline V gene has CDR1 SSHAT and CDR2 FNYEAQ (reference sequence). CDR3 sequence reads: CASSPGEASYNEQFF. The CDR3 nucleotides are TGTGCTAGCAGTCCAGGGGAAGCCTCCTACAATGAGCAGTTCTTC.

The chain carries TRBV7-9 and TRBJ2-5, with D tentatively TRBD2 (6 bases). This CDR3 contains 13 residues. CDR1 and CDR2 (germline): SEHNR, FQNEAQ (reference sequence). Trimming stripped 5 bases from V and 5 bases from J, with 12 bases between. CDR3 sequence (DNA): TGTGCCAGCAGCATCCCGGGGGTGGAGACCCAGTACTTC. This encodes CASSIPGVETQYF.

The chain combines TRBV20-1 with TRBJ2-3, with D possibly being TRBD2 (6 bases). Germline V gene sequence: CDR1 DFQATT, CDR2 SNEGSKA (reference sequence). Trimming shortened V by 5 bases and J by 6 bases, and 9 bases separated the two germline ends. This CDR3 is built from 11 residues. The CDR3 bases are TGCAGTGCTCTCCGGGGGGATACGCAGTATTTT. It translates to CSALRGDTQYF.

V usage is TRBV5-1 and J usage is TRBJ2-7; unclear D gene. V lost 0 bases to trimming and J lost 3 bases, with 10 bases between them. This CDR3 region has 14 residues. CDR1 and CDR2 from the germline V gene are SGHRS and YFSETQ. The chain's CDR3 is CASSLVEINYEQYF. DNA for the CDR3: TGCGCCAGCAGCTTGGTGGAGATAAACTACGAGCAGTACTTC. The full variable domain, rest sourced from reference TRBV5-1 and TRBJ2-7, is KAGVTQTPRYLIKTRGQQVTLSCSPISGHRSVSWYQQTPGQGLQFLFEYFSETQRNKGNFPGRFSGRQFSNSRSEMNVSTLELGDSALYLCASSLVEINYEQYFGPGTRLTVT.

DNA for the CDR3: TGTGCTAGTGGACCCTCAGGGGACTATGGCTACACCTTC. It encodes CASGPSGDYGYTF. This chain links TRBV12-5 with TRBJ1-2; D is perhaps TRBD1 (6 bases). There are 13 residues in the CDR3. Trimming left V 6 bases short and J 3 bases short, with 11 bases between. Germline CDR1 and CDR2: LGHNT and FRNRAP.

V gene TRBV14 combines with J gene TRBJ2-1, with TRBD2 matching 12 bases. The CDR3 has 15 residues. Germline V CDR1 and CDR2: SGHDN, FVKESK. J lost 7 bases, V lost 2 bases, and 3 bases had no gene match. CDR3 coding DNA: TGTGCCAGCAGCCAACTAGCGGGAGGGCCGAATGAGCAGTTCTTC. Translation gives CASSQLAGGPNEQFF.

The V call is TRBV7-2, the J call TRBJ2-7; TRBD1 matches 8 bases. The germline CDR1 and CDR2 sequences are SGHTA and FQGNSA. The V gene end was trimmed by 1 base and the J gene end by 3 bases; junction bases not matched to a gene: 5. The CDR3 is 15 residues long. CDR3 DNA sequence: TGTGCCAGCAGCTTAGGGTCAGGGGGCAACTACGAGCAGTACTTC. This gives the protein CASSLGSGGNYEQYF. Combining the CDR3 with reference TRBV7-2 and TRBJ2-7 gives the whole variable domain GAGVSQSPSNKVTEKGKDVELRCDPISGHTALYWYRQSLGQGLEFLIYFQGNSAPDKSGLPSDRFSAERTGGSVSTLTIQRTQQEDSAVYLCASSLGSGGNYEQYFGPGTRLTVT.

A single count supports this clone. This chain connects TRBV9 to TRBJ1-1; a weak D match, TRBD1 (6 bases). V dropped 4 bases and J dropped 1 base, with 20 bases sitting between them. Germline CDR1 SGDLS, CDR2 YYNGEE. This CDR3 region has 17 residues. The CDR3 protein is CASSSPRGGAANTEAFF. CDR3 coding DNA: TGTGCCAGCAGCTCCCCGAGGGGGGGTGCGGCGAACACTGAAGCTTTCTTT. The whole variable domain, remainder taken from reference TRBV9 and TRBJ1-1, is DSGVTQTPKHLITATGQRVTLRCSPRSGDLSVYWYQQSLDQGLQFLIQYYNGEERAKGNILERFSAQQFPDLHSELNLSSLELGDSALYFCASSSPRGGAANTEAFFGQGTRLTVV.

The chain has TRBV2 and TRBJ1-2; D ambiguous. The V and J ends lost 3 bases and 5 bases respectively, with 13 bases between them. The CDR3 totals 14 residues. Germline values: CDR1 SNHLY, CDR2 FYNNEI. CDR3 coding DNA: TGTGCCAGCAGTGACTCGGGGTTCGGGTATGGCTACACCTTC. Translating gives CASSDSGFGYGYTF.

There are a few counts of this clone. The V call is TRBV7-2, the J call TRBJ2-7; D might be TRBD2 (6 bases). V dropped 1 base and J dropped 9 bases, with 16 bases sitting between them. The germline V gene has CDR1 SGHTA and CDR2 FQGNSA. This CDR3 region has 14 residues. DNA for the CDR3: TGTGCCAGCAGCTTAGGGCCGGGACTGCGCCCGCAGTACTTC. Its protein product is CASSLGPGLRPQYF.